A single sample is the source of the 31 T cell receptor beta chains below, sequenced in a study of cytomegalovirus exposure and HLA in healthy donors. PCR primers comprised 60 Vbeta and 13 Jbeta primers. Clones were sequenced by immunoSEQ multiplex PCR, and TCRdb holds only the in-frame ones, with some missing. The sample contains 85,000 to 100,000 clones, around nine tenths of which appear only once. Sequenced sample: PBMCs. Receptors were obtained from a man aged 30 to 39 in good health and CMV-seropositive.

The chain uses TRBV10-3 and TRBJ2-7, with a tentative D call TRBD1 (5 bases). The germline V gene has CDR1 ENHRY and CDR2 SYGVKD. The CDR3 totals 18 residues. V dropped 3 bases and J dropped 3 bases, with 24 bases sitting between them. The CDR3 DNA sequence: TGTGCCATCAGTGAAGGATCAGGGCGCCTACTTGCCGGCTACGAGCAGTACTTC. Translated: CAISEGSGRLLAGYEQYF.

The chain links TRBV28 to TRBJ2-1; perhaps TRBD2 as D (6 bases). This CDR3 region has 16 residues. V dropped 3 bases and J dropped 4 bases, with 16 bases sitting between them. Germline loops: CDR1 MDHEN, CDR2 SYDVKM. The CDR3, as DNA: TGTGCCAGCAGTTTGGGTCAAAGCGGGCTGTACAATGAGCAGTTCTTC. This gives the protein CASSLGQSGLYNEQFF.

This chain joins TRBV2 and TRBJ2-1; 10 bases fit TRBD2. Germline loops: CDR1 SNHLY, CDR2 FYNNEI. V gave up 9 bases and J gave up 4 bases; unmatched junction bases: 12. CDR3 length: 16 amino acids. CDR3 protein: CASNHVGTSAYNEQFF. Here the CDR3 DNA reads TGTGCCAGTAACCACGTTGGGACTAGCGCATACAATGAGCAGTTCTTC.

To note about this clone: The same CDR3 can be traced to other DNA sequences in this sample. V is TRBV19 and J is TRBJ1-1; D is ambiguous. Trimming left V 3 bases short and J 6 bases short, with 5 bases between. CDR1 is LNHDA, CDR2 SQIVND, per germline (reference sequence). CDR3 length: 11 amino acids. CDR3 sequence: CASSIFAEAFF. CDR3 in DNA: TGTGCCAGTAGTATCTTCGCTGAAGCTTTCTTT.

The V and J genes are TRBV18 and TRBJ2-2, with TRBD1 matching 7 bases. Germline trimming cut 3 bases from V and 5 bases from J; bases unmatched to any gene: 3. This CDR3 region has 14 residues. Germline loops: CDR1 KGHSH, CDR2 LQKENI. CDR3 in amino acids: CASSPVTGTGELFF. In DNA form, the CDR3 reads TGTGCCAGCTCACCCGTGACAGGGACCGGGGAGCTGTTTTTT.

The chain carries TRBV7-9 and TRBJ1-5; the match to TRBD1 covers 7 bases. Germline V gene sequence: CDR1 SEHNR, CDR2 FQNEAQ (reference sequence). CDR3 length equals 14 residues. J was trimmed by 4 bases and V by 4 bases; bases with no gene match: 4. DNA for the CDR3: TGTGCCAGCAGCTCACTACAGGGGAATCAGCCCCAGCATTTT. This gives the protein CASSSLQGNQPQHF.

The chain recombines TRBV9 with TRBJ2-5; D is ambiguous. V lost 0 bases to trimming and J lost 2 bases, with 14 bases between them. This CDR3 spans 16 amino acids. Germline CDR1 SGDLS, CDR2 YYNGEE. CDR3 coding DNA: TGTGCCAGCAGCGTAGTACCGTACAGTCAGCAAGAGACCCAGTACTTC. It yields the protein CASSVVPYSQQETQYF. Supplemented by reference TRBV9 and TRBJ2-5, the full variable domain reads DSGVTQTPKHLITATGQRVTLRCSPRSGDLSVYWYQQSLDQGLQFLIQYYNGEERAKGNILERFSAQQFPDLHSELNLSSLELGDSALYFCASSVVPYSQQETQYFGPGTRLLVL.

The chain carries TRBV4-2 and TRBJ2-5; 11 bases line up with TRBD2. The CDR3 contains 16 residues. Unmatched junction bases numbered 8, after V lost 3 bases and J lost 5 bases. The germline V gene encodes CDR1 LGHNA and CDR2 YNFKEQ. The CDR3 loop reads CASSQRLAGSGETQYF. The CDR3 DNA reads TGTGCCAGCAGCCAGCGACTAGCGGGGAGCGGGGAGACCCAGTACTTC.

The J gene is TRBJ2-3, the V gene TRBV7-3; possibly TRBD1 for D (5 bases). Germline values: CDR1 SGHTA, CDR2 FQGTGA. This CDR3 is 13 amino acids long. V lost 3 bases to trimming and J lost 3 bases, with 7 bases between them. CDR3 residues: CASSLRQTDTQYF. The CDR3 bases are TGTGCCAGCAGCTTGCGACAGACAGATACGCAGTATTTT. Drawing the rest from reference TRBV7-3 and TRBJ2-3, the complete variable domain is GAGVSQTPSNKVTEKGKYVELRCDPISGHTALYWYRQSLGQGPEFLIYFQGTGAADDSGLPNDRFFAVRPEGSVSTLKIQRTERGDSAVYLCASSLRQTDTQYFGPGTRLTVL.

The chain's CDR3 is CASSSQGYEQYF. In DNA, the CDR3 is TGTGCCAGCAGCTCACAGGGCTACGAGCAGTACTTC. The V gene is TRBV9, the J gene TRBJ2-7; a weak D match, TRBD1 (6 bases). CDR1 and CDR2 (germline): SGDLS, YYNGEE. This CDR3 is 12 amino acids long. The germline V and J ends were trimmed by 4 bases and 3 bases, with 8 bases remaining between them. The complete variable domain, with remaining parts taken from reference TRBV9 and TRBJ2-7, reads DSGVTQTPKHLITATGQRVTLRCSPRSGDLSVYWYQQSLDQGLQFLIQYYNGEERAKGNILERFSAQQFPDLHSELNLSSLELGDSALYFCASSSQGYEQYFGPGTRLTVT.

The chain joins TRBV4-1 to TRBJ2-5, with 7 nucleotides matching TRBD2. The germline CDR1 and CDR2 sequences are MGHRA and YSYEKL. There are 14 residues in the CDR3. V lost 1 base and J lost 6; bases outside the gene matches: 5. This CDR3 reads CASSQGTSTKTQYF. CDR3 nucleotides: TGCGCCAGCAGCCAAGGGACTAGTACAAAGACCCAGTACTTC.

The J gene is TRBJ1-3, the V gene TRBV28, with D hard to call. The CDR3 is 13 amino acids. V dropped 4 bases and J dropped 2 bases, with 6 bases sitting between them. CDR1 and CDR2 from the germline V gene are MDHEN and SYDVKM. CDR3 nucleotide sequence: TGTGCCAGCAGTTCGAGCCCTGGAAACACCATATATTTT. It encodes CASSSSPGNTIYF.

The CDR3 bases are TGTGCCAGCGCGGGGCGAGCAGGCCTAGCCTGGGGGCAGTACTTC. This gives the protein CASAGRAGLAWGQYF. The chain carries TRBV2 and TRBJ2-7; D is perhaps TRBD2 (6 bases). This CDR3 has 15 residues. V lost 8 bases and J 9 bases, leaving 26 bases between the germline ends. Germline assignment: CDR1 SNHLY and CDR2 FYNNEI. Looking up the rest from reference TRBV2 and TRBJ2-7 gives the full variable domain: EPEVTQTPSHQVTQMGQEVILRCVPISNHLYFYWYRQILGQKVEFLVSFYNNEISEKSEIFDDQFSVERPDGSNFTLKIRSTKLEDSAMYFCASAGRAGLAWGQYFGPGTRLTVT.

This clone has only a few counts. CDR3 sequence: CASSQALSSVSSYNEQFF. CDR3 nucleotide sequence: TGTGCCAGCAGCCAGGCTCTATCTAGCGTCAGCTCCTACAATGAGCAGTTCTTC. The rearrangement joins TRBV14 to TRBJ2-1, with a possible D match to TRBD2 (6 bases). The germline V gene has CDR1 SGHDN and CDR2 FVKESK. The CDR3 runs 18 residues. V was cut by 3 bases and J by 0 bases, with 18 bases left in between.

This chain connects TRBV30 to TRBJ2-2; the match to TRBD2 covers 7 bases. This CDR3 contains 17 residues. Germline CDR1 is GTSNPN and CDR2 is SVGIG (reference sequence). Trimming cost V 0 bases and J 0 bases; bases outside gene matches: 7. The CDR3 protein is CAWSVHTSAPNTGELFF. CDR3 in DNA: TGTGCCTGGAGTGTACATACTAGCGCCCCGAACACCGGGGAGCTGTTTTTT. Using reference TRBV30 and TRBJ2-2 for the parts outside the CDR3, the full variable domain is SQTIHQWPATLVQPVGSPLSLECTVEGTSNPNLYWYRQAAGRGLQLLFYSVGIGQISSEVPQNLSASRPQDRQFILSSKKLLLSDSGFYLCAWSVHTSAPNTGELFFGEGSRLTVL.

The chain carries TRBV7-9 and TRBJ2-7, with D tentatively TRBD1 (5 bases). CDR3 length equals 15 residues. The germline V and J ends were trimmed by 5 bases and 0 bases, with 14 bases remaining between them. CDR1 and CDR2 from the germline V gene are SEHNR and FQNEAQ (reference sequence). CDR3 DNA sequence: TGTGCCAGCAGCACCACTACAGGATTCTCCTACGAGCAGTACTTC. It yields the protein CASSTTTGFSYEQYF. Together with reference TRBV7-9 and TRBJ2-7, the CDR3 gives the full variable domain: DTGVSQNPRHKITKRGQNVTFRCDPISEHNRLYWYRQTLGQGPEFLTYFQNEAQLEKSRLLSDRFSAERPKGSFSTLEIQRTEQGDSAMYLCASSTTTGFSYEQYFGPGTRLTVT.

The rearrangement uses TRBV10-3 and TRBJ2-7; 7 nucleotides line up with TRBD1. CDR1 and CDR2 from the germline V gene are ENHRY and SYGVKD. The CDR3 runs 14 residues. Trimming cost V 2 bases and J 3 bases; bases outside gene matches: 4. The CDR3 DNA reads as TGTGCCATCAGTGAGGGGACAGTGGGCTACGAGCAGTACTTC. Protein product: CAISEGTVGYEQYF.

The chain links TRBV13 to TRBJ2-1; D ambiguous. With 1 base removed from V and 10 bases from J, the gap between germline ends came to 8 bases. In germline, CDR1 is PRHDT, CDR2 FYEKMQ (reference sequence). CDR3 length: 12 amino acids. The DNA for the CDR3 is TGTGCCAGCAGCTTAGACGCCCGGGAGCAGTTCTTC. It encodes CASSLDAREQFF.

This clone was counted once. The chain joins TRBV15 to TRBJ1-4; D unclear. The germline gives CDR1 LNHNV, CDR2 YYDKDF (reference sequence). The V and J ends lost 5 bases and 7 bases respectively, with 17 bases between them. The CDR3 totals 15 residues. CDR3 protein: CATSSLGGVGEKLFF. Written as DNA, the CDR3 is TGTGCCACCAGCTCACTAGGTGGGGTCGGTGAAAAACTGTTTTTT.

The chain's CDR3 is CASSEKRKSTDTQYF. The DNA of the CDR3 is TGTGCCAGCAGTGAAAAGCGGAAGAGCACAGATACGCAGTATTTT. The chain couples TRBV6-1 to TRBJ2-3, with D perhaps TRBD2 (5 bases). The germline CDR1 and CDR2 sequences are MNHNS and SASEGT. The CDR3 runs 15 residues. The V end was cut by 2 bases, the J end by 0 bases, with 9 bases between.

This clone was counted between two and nine times. The V and J genes are TRBV18 and TRBJ2-3; no definite D call. The germline V gene encodes CDR1 KGHSH and CDR2 LQKENI. Deletions cut 5 bases from V and 1 base from J, with 7 bases between. The CDR3 is 13 residues long. The CDR3 region has the DNA TGTGCCAGCTCAGCGCCGGGCACAGATACGCAGTATTTT. It encodes CASSAPGTDTQYF. Based on the CDR3 plus reference TRBV18 and TRBJ2-3, the full variable domain is NAGVMQNPRHLVRRRGQEARLRCSPMKGHSHVYWYRQLPEEGLKFMVYLQKENIIDESGMPKERFSAEFPKEGPSILRIQQVVRGDSAAYFCASSAPGTDTQYFGPGTRLTVL.

On this clone itself: The junction differs from germline at one of its ends, possibly a read error. The sample has other DNA sequences that encode this CDR3 too. This rearrangement joins TRBV19 to TRBJ2-3; TRBD2 matches at 9 bases. Germline CDR1 is LNHDA and CDR2 is SQIVND (reference sequence). This CDR3 comprises 17 residues. The CDR3 sequence is CASSPSGLAVPSDTQYF. The CDR3 nucleotides are TGCGCCAGTAGTCCATCGGGACTAGCTGTACCGTCAGATACGCAGTATTTT.

This clone was detected only a few times. This chain links TRBV6-5 with TRBJ2-5; TRBD1 is a possible D gene (6 bases). Germline CDR1 is MNHEY and CDR2 is SVGAGI. The CDR3 contains 12 residues. V dropped 8 bases and J dropped 4 bases, with 11 bases sitting between them. The CDR3 region has the DNA TGTGCCAGCCGACGCAGGGGAGAGACCCAGTACTTC. Translation: CASRRRGETQYF.

The chain couples TRBV4-1 to TRBJ2-1, with 10 positions matching TRBD2. The CDR3 is 18 amino acids. Germline assignment: CDR1 MGHRA and CDR2 YSYEKL. The ends lost 1 base at V and 2 bases at J; junction bases unmatched: 8. CDR3 amino acids: CASSQGWASGRTYNEQFF. The CDR3 DNA reads TGCGCCAGCAGCCAAGGCTGGGCTAGCGGGAGAACCTACAATGAGCAGTTCTTC.

The chain uses TRBV9 and TRBJ2-5; D ambiguous. CDR1 is SGDLS and CDR2 is YYNGEE in the germline V gene. V lost 0 bases and J lost 0, with 9 bases in between. The CDR3 has 15 residues. The CDR3, as DNA: TGTGCCAGCAGCGTAGCGCAGGTGGACCAAGAGACCCAGTACTTC. Its protein is CASSVAQVDQETQYF. The entire variable domain, with the rest obtained from reference TRBV9 and TRBJ2-5, is as follows: DSGVTQTPKHLITATGQRVTLRCSPRSGDLSVYWYQQSLDQGLQFLIQYYNGEERAKGNILERFSAQQFPDLHSELNLSSLELGDSALYFCASSVAQVDQETQYFGPGTRLLVL.

The rearrangement uses TRBV5-1 and TRBJ2-5; 10 nucleotides align to TRBD2. CDR3 length: 17 residues. V trimming: 0 bases; J trimming: 5 bases; junction bases outside the gene matches: 10. Per germline, CDR1 SGHRS and CDR2 YFSETQ. The DNA of the CDR3 is TGCGCCAGCAGCTTGGCCGAACTAGCGGGAAGTTTGGAGACCCAGTACTTC. It specifies CASSLAELAGSLETQYF.

V gene TRBV5-1 combines with J gene TRBJ2-5; D perhaps matches TRBD1 (5 bases). The CDR3 length is 14 residues. Per germline, CDR1 SGHRS and CDR2 YFSETQ. Trimming took off 5 bases at V and 4 bases at J, with 15 bases between the two ends. CDR3 sequence (DNA): TGCGCCAGCAGTCCTGATGGGGCGACAGAGACCCAGTACTTC. Its translation: CASSPDGATETQYF.

This chain links TRBV28 with TRBJ2-5; weak D call: TRBD1 (5 bases). This CDR3 is 11 amino acids long. Germline V CDR1 and CDR2: MDHEN, SYDVKM. The DNA for the CDR3 is TGTGCTACTTTTCAGGGAGAGACCCAGTACTTC. It specifies CATFQGETQYF.

The J gene is TRBJ2-1, the V gene TRBV9; D not certain. Germline CDR1 is SGDLS and CDR2 is YYNGEE. V was shortened by 0 bases and J by 9 bases, with 4 bases between the two germline ends. This CDR3 contains 11 residues. The CDR3 bases are TGTGCCAGCAGCGTAGAGAGTGAGCAGTTCTTC. Amino acids: CASSVESEQFF.

This clone was seen a single time. The V and J genes are TRBV27 and TRBJ2-7; 7 positions match TRBD1. The ends lost 1 base at V and 4 bases at J; junction bases unmatched: 4. Germline loops: CDR1 MNHEY, CDR2 SMNVEV (reference sequence). CDR3 length: 14 residues. Written as DNA, the CDR3 is TGTGCCAGCAGTTTATACGGGACAGCGTACGAGCAGTACTTC. Translating it yields CASSLYGTAYEQYF.

This sequence joins TRBV10-1 and TRBJ2-7; 10 nucleotides align to TRBD2. The germline CDR1 and CDR2 sequences are WNHNN and SYGVQD (reference sequence). The CDR3 sequence is 16 residues long. V shed 4 bases, J shed 3 bases, and the junction held 9 bases outside the gene matches. The CDR3: CASSGPPSGSIYEQYF. CDR3 DNA: TGCGCCAGCAGTGGGCCGCCTAGCGGGAGTATCTACGAGCAGTACTTC.